The next 9 T cell receptor beta chains were all read from a single sample in a study of blood T cell repertoires in COVID-19 (dated by TCRdb to about 2020). Library preparation employed the immunoSEQ multiplex PCR assay. Here the immuneACCESS table is served through TCRdb, limited to in-frame sequences with V and J called. Missing clones are a known gap in these copies; in checked studies unresolved V genes cover under half, and the rest lacks a known reason. A total of 200,000 to 250,000 clones appear in this sample, 82% of them only once. Approximately 5.2% of the sample rests with the top ten. Material for sequencing was peripheral blood. Every receptor here comes from a woman aged 70 to 79 with COVID-19, enrolled during active disease.

The rearrangement joins TRBV28 to TRBJ2-2; D unresolved. This CDR3 comprises 12 residues. In germline, CDR1 is MDHEN, CDR2 SYDVKM. The CDR3 coding sequence is TGTGTGGTAGATTCGAACACCGGGGAGCTGTTTTTT. Translating it yields CVVDSNTGELFF.

The chain is built from TRBV7-2 and TRBJ2-5; perhaps TRBD2 as D (6 bases). Germline V gives CDR1 SGHTA, CDR2 FQGNSA. Trimming took 8 bases from V and 0 from J, leaving 19 bases between them. The CDR3 totals 16 residues. The DNA of the CDR3 is TGTGCCAGCGGCGGGGCCCAAACTTTGTACCAAGAGACCCAGTACTTC. Protein sequence: CASGGAQTLYQETQYF.

The J gene is TRBJ1-2, the V gene TRBV9; 7 bases fit TRBD1. The junction had 13 bases not matched to a gene; V was cut back by 4 bases and J by 7 bases. Germline CDR1 SGDLS, CDR2 YYNGEE. CDR3 size: 15 residues. This CDR3 is CASSPEEGAKTGYTF. Here the CDR3 DNA reads TGTGCCAGCAGCCCCGAAGAGGGGGCTAAAACTGGCTACACCTTC.

The gene calls are TRBV29-1 and TRBJ1-1; possible D gene TRBD1, 5 bases. Germline CDR1 and CDR2: SQVTM and ANQGSEA. This CDR3 is 13 amino acids long. Trimming removed 3 bases from V and 2 bases from J, with 10 bases in between. DNA for the CDR3: TGCAGCGTTGATCCACAGGCCAACACTGAAGCTTTCTTT. Translated, it gives CSVDPQANTEAFF.

V and J are TRBV28 and TRBJ1-2, with TRBD1 matching over 7 bases. The trim removed 4 bases at V and 4 bases at J, leaving 12 bases unmatched. Germline-derived CDR1 and CDR2 are MDHEN and SYDVKM. The length of the CDR3 is 16 residues. CDR3 in DNA: TGTGCCAGCAGTTCGGTGACAGGGACCGTTTTCTATGGCTACACCTTC. Translated, it gives CASSSVTGTVFYGYTF.

This chain uses TRBV5-1 with TRBJ2-1, with D hard to call. Per germline, CDR1 SGHRS and CDR2 YFSETQ. This CDR3 spans 15 amino acids. Trimming took 0 bases from V and 0 from J, leaving 7 bases between them. This chain's CDR3 is CASSLALSSYNEQFF. The CDR3 coding sequence is TGCGCCAGCAGCTTGGCGCTCAGCTCCTACAATGAGCAGTTCTTC.

The genes are TRBV5-1 and TRBJ2-1; 12 nucleotides match TRBD2. The CDR3 loop spans 15 amino acids. The V and J ends lost 4 bases and 7 bases, in that order; junction bases with no gene match: 6. Looked up from germline, CDR1 is SGHRS and CDR2 is YFSETQ. The CDR3 reads CASSPSGRAINEQFF. The CDR3 DNA reads as TGCGCCAGCAGCCCTAGCGGGAGGGCCATTAATGAGCAGTTCTTC.

The chain joins TRBV7-2 to TRBJ2-2; 7 positions agree with TRBD2. Trimming took 2 bases from V and 4 from J; bases not matched to a gene: 4. Germline V gives CDR1 SGHTA, CDR2 FQGNSA. The CDR3 has 15 amino acids. DNA for the CDR3: TGTGCCAGCAGCTTACCTAGCGGTCTCACCGGGGAGCTGTTTTTT. This sequence encodes CASSLPSGLTGELFF.

This clone was detected once. The V gene is TRBV6-6, the J gene TRBJ1-5; D might be TRBD1 (6 bases). The CDR3 covers 13 residues. Per the germline V gene, CDR1 is MNHNY and CDR2 is SVGAGI (reference sequence). With 4 bases removed from V and 6 bases from J, the gap between germline ends came to 10 bases. DNA of the CDR3: TGTGCCAGCAGTTGGGGAGGGGGTCAGCCCCAGCATTTT. As protein: CASSWGGGQPQHF.